Below are 2 T cell receptor beta chains sequenced from a single sample in a study of technical replicates of blood from a few donors. TCRdb's copy holds only in-frame clones and misses some; the assay was immunoSEQ multiplex PCR. The sample holds 85,000 to 95,000 clones, roughly 95% seen once. The sample comprised T cells isolated from PBMCs. The receptor set was obtained from a human donor in good health.

The sample holds one count of this clone. The rearrangement joins TRBV6-5 to TRBJ2-2; no reliable D call. The V end was cut by 7 bases, the J end by 7 bases, with 10 bases between. Germline-derived CDR1 and CDR2 are MNHEY and SVGAGI. The CDR3 is 12 amino acids. CDR3 residues: CASTSTDGELFF. CDR3 DNA sequence: TGTGCCAGCACTAGTACGGACGGGGAGCTGTTTTTT.

The V gene is TRBV27, the J gene TRBJ1-3; TRBD1 is a possible D gene (6 bases). Germline CDR1 MNHEY, CDR2 SMNVEV (reference sequence). V lost 5 bases and J lost 4, with 15 bases in between. This CDR3 is 15 amino acids long. CDR3 nucleotides: TGTGCCAGCAGTCCCTATACAGGGTCCGGAAACACCATATATTTT. Translation gives CASSPYTGSGNTIYF.